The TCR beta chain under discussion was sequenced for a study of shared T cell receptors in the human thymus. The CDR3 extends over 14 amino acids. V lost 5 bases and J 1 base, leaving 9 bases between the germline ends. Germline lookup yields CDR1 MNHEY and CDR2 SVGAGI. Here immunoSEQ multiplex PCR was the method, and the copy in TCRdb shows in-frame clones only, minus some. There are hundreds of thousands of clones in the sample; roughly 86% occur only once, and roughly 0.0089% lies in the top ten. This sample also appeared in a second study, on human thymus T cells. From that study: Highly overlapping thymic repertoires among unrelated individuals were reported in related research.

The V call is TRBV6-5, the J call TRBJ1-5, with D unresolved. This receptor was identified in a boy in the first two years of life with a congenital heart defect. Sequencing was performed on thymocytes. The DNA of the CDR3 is TGTGCCAGCAGTCCCGTTAGCAGCAATCAGCCCCAGCATTTT. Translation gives CASSPVSSNQPQHF.